The clone carrying this T cell receptor (beta chain) was seen just once. These data belong to a study of blood T cell repertoires in COVID-19. Across the whole study: The United States, Italy and Spain were the sources of the acute and convalescent COVID-19 samples. PBMCs, B-cell-depleted T cells, or T cells provided the cDNA or gDNA that made up the material.

V lost 0 bases, J lost 0 bases, and 5 bases stayed unmatched. Germline V gene sequence: CDR1 LGHNA, CDR2 YNFKEQ. This CDR3 has 18 residues. In the original analysis: Reference gene primer amplification gave nucleated cell count estimates. Profiling relied on immunoSEQ multiplex PCR, and the TCRdb table lists in-frame clones only, not all of them. D and trimming were read from the DNA, whereas the V and J calls and clone size are those reported in that table. Altogether about 36,000 clones are present, around four fifths being singletons, with the ten largest covering 13% to 15%. The rearrangement links TRBV4-2 to TRBJ2-7, with 13 bases that match TRBD2. The origin of this receptor is a human donor in a cohort sampled during active COVID-19. The specimen sequenced was peripheral blood. DNA for the CDR3: TGTGCCAGCAGCCAAGATACTAGCGGGGGGGTAAACTCCTACGAGCAGTACTTC. It is translated as CASSQDTSGGVNSYEQYF.